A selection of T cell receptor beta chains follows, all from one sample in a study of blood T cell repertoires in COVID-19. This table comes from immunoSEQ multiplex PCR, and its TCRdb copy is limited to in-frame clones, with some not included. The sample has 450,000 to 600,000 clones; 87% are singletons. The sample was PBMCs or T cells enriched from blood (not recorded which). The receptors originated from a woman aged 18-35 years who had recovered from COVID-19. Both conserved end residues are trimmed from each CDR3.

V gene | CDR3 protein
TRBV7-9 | ASSLGARGEAF
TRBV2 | ASSATSNGYT
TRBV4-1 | ASSQDHQGVYGYT
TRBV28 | ASNPPGGSNSPLH
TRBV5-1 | ASSLGTISYEQY
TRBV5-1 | ASSLLGGNQPQH
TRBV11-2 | ASSLAGDTEAF
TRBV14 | ASSQVRGGTDTQY
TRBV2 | ASSSETALEAF
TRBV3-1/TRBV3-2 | ASSPGQGGTRQY
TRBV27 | ASSLFSRGNYGYT
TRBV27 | ASSQGGNTGELF